This TCR beta chain was obtained from a study of T cell responses to AZD1222 COVID-19 vaccine. Study-wide context: Second-dose schedules of about 4 or about 12 weeks were combined.

Method: immunoSEQ multiplex PCR; TCRdb's copy keeps in-frame clones and lacks some. The repertoire holds tens of thousands of clones, over 70% seen once, with roughly 14% in the top ten. The CDR3 is 12 amino acids. Germline CDR1 is MNHEY and CDR2 is SMNVEV (reference sequence). Trimming took off 3 bases at V and 7 bases at J, with 9 bases between the two ends. The TCR sequence derives from an adult in good health. Material: peripheral blood, obtained on day 0 of AZD1222 vaccination. The rearrangement joins TRBV27 to TRBJ1-1; D not certain. The CDR3 DNA reads TGTGCCAGCAGTTTCCCTTCAGGTGAAGCTTTCTTT. Its translation is CASSFPSGEAFF.